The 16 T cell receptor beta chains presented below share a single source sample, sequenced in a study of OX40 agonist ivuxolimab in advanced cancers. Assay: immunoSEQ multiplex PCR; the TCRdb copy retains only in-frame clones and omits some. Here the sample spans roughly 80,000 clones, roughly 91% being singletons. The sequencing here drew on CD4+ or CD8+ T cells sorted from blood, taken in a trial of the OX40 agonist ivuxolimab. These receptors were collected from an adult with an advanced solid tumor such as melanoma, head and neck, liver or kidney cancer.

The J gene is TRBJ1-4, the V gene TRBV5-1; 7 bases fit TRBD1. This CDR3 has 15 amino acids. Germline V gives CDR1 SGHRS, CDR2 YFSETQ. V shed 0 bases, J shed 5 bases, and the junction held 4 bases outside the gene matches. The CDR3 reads CASSLEGTVNEKLFF. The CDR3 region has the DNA TGCGCCAGCAGCTTGGAAGGGACAGTCAATGAAAAACTGTTTTTT. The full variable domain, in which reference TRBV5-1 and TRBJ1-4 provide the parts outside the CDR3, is KAGVTQTPRYLIKTRGQQVTLSCSPISGHRSVSWYQQTPGQGLQFLFEYFSETQRNKGNFPGRFSGRQFSNSRSEMNVSTLELGDSALYLCASSLEGTVNEKLFFGSGTQLSVL.

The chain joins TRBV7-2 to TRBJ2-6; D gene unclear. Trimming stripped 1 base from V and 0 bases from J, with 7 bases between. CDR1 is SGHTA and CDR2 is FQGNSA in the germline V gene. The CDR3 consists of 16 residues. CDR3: CASSLVSDSGANVLTF. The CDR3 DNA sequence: TGTGCCAGCAGCTTAGTTTCCGACTCTGGGGCCAACGTCCTGACTTTC.

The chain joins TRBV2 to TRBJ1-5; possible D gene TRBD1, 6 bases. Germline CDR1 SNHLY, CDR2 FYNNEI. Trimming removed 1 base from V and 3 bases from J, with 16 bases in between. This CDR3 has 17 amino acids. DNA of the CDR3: TGTGCCAGCAGTGAAGGGTGGGCGGGGGCCTACAATCAGCCCCAGCATTTT. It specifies CASSEGWAGAYNQPQHF.

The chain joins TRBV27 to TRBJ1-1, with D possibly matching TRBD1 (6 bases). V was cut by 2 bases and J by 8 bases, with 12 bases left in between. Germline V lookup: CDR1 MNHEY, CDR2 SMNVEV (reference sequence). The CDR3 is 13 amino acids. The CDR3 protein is CASSLAGAKEAFF. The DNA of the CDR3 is TGTGCCAGCAGTTTAGCGGGGGCCAAAGAAGCTTTCTTT.

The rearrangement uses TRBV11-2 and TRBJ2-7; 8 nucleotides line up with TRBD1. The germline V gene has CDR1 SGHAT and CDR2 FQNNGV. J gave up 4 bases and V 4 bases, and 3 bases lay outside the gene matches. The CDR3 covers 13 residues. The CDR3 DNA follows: TGTGCCAGCAGCTGGACAGGGAGATACGAGCAGTACTTC. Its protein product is CASSWTGRYEQYF.

The CDR3 region is CASSLGGLAKNIQYF. The CDR3 bases are TGTGCCAGCAGTTTGGGGGGTTTGGCCAAAAACATTCAGTACTTC. This chain connects TRBV27 to TRBJ2-4, with a tentative D call TRBD2 (6 bases). This CDR3 is built from 15 residues. Germline V gives CDR1 MNHEY, CDR2 SMNVEV (reference sequence). Trimming took off 3 bases at V and 1 base at J, with 10 bases between the two ends.

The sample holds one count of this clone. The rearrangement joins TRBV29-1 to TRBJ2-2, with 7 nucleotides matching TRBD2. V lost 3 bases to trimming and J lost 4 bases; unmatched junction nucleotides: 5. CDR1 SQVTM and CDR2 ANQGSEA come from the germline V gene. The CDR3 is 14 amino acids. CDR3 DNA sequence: TGCAGCGTTGACGGCGGGGGTTTCACCGGGGAGCTGTTTTTT. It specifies CSVDGGGFTGELFF.

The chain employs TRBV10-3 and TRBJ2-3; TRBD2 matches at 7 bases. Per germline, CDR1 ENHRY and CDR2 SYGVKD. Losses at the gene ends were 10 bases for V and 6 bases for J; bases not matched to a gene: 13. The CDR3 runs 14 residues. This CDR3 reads CATWGGNPGDTQYF. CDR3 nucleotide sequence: TGTGCCACCTGGGGGGGAAACCCGGGGGATACGCAGTATTTT.

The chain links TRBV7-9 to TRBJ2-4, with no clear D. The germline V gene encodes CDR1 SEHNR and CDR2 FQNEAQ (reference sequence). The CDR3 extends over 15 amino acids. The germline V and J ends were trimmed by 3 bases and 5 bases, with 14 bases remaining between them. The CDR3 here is CASSLDPGWENIQYF. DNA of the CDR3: TGTGCCAGCAGCTTGGATCCTGGGTGGGAAAACATTCAGTACTTC.

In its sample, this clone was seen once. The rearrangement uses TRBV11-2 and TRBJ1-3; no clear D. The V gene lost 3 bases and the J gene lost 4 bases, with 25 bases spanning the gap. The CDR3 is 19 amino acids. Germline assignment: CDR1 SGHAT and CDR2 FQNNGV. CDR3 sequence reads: CASSFYTTWTDVSGNTIYF. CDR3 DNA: TGTGCCAGCAGCTTTTACACCACCTGGACGGACGTTTCAGGAAACACCATATATTTT.

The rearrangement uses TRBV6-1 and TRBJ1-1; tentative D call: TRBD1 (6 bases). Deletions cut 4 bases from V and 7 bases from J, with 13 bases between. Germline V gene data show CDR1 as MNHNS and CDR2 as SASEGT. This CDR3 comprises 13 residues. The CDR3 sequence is CASSVGTPNEAFF. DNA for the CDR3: TGTGCCAGCAGTGTTGGGACACCGAATGAAGCTTTCTTT.

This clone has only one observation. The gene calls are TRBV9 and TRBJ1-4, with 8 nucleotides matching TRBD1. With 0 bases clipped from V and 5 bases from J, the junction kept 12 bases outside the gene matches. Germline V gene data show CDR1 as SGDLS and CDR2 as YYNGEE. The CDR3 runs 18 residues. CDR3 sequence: CASSVGLVLDRENEKLFF. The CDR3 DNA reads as TGTGCCAGCAGCGTAGGGTTAGTCCTGGACAGGGAAAATGAAAAACTGTTTTTT.

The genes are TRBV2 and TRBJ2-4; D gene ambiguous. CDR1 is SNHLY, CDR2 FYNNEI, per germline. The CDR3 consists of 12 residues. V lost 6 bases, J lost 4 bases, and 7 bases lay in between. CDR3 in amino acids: CASRGIKNIQYF. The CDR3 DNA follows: TGTGCCAGCAGAGGGATTAAAAACATTCAGTACTTC.

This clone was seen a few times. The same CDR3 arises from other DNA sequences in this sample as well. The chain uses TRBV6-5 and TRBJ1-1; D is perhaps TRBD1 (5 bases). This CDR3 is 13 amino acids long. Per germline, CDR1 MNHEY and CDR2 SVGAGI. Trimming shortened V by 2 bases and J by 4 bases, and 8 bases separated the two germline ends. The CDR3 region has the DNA TGTGCCAGCAGTTACCCCGGGGGCACTGAAGCTTTCTTT. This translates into CASSYPGGTEAFF.

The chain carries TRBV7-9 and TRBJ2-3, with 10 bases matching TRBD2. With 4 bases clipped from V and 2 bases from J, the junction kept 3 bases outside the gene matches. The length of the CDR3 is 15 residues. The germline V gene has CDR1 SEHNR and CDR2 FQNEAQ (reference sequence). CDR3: CASSSSGSITDTQYF. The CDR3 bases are TGTGCCAGCAGCTCTAGCGGGAGTATCACAGATACGCAGTATTTT.

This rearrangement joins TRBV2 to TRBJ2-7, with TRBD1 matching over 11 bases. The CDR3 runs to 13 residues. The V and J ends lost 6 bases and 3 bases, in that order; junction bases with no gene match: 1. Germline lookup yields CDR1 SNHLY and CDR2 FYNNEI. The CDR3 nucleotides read TGTGCCAGCAGGGGGACAGGGGGCTACGAGCAGTACTTC. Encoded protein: CASRGTGGYEQYF.